This TCR beta chain was identified in a study of T cells after yellow fever vaccination. General observations from the study: Subsequent booster samples again held most clones from primary vaccination (96% CD4, about 90% CD8). The secondary response peaked faster, at day 5 versus 15, but was weaker. It was a small share of clonotypes that appeared in both CD4 and CD8 compartments.

UMIs were added to TCR cDNA along with a universal primer site when it was made by 5'RACE template switching. MiXCR, applied by TCRdb to the 5' RACE reads, yields one record per CDR3 protein. Of fewer than 400,000 distinct CDR3 sequences listed, 6.2% are singletons. The CDR3 runs to 17 residues. J was trimmed by 3 bases and V by 5 bases; bases with no gene match: 14. Germline CDR1 is MNHEY and CDR2 is SMNVEV (reference sequence). As to this clonotype: Its antigen is as yet unknown.

The rearrangement links TRBV27 to TRBJ1-2; 8 bases are a match to TRBD1. This sample comprised PBMCs, obtained 5 days after the yellow fever booster vaccination. The source is a man under 40 who received the YFV17D yellow fever vaccine. The CDR3 protein is CASSGFIRRTGYYGYTF. CDR3 nucleotides: TGTGCCAGCAGTGGATTTATTAGACGGACAGGGTACTATGGCTACACCTTC.